Following are 12 T cell receptor beta chains from one sample sequenced in a study of T cells in Graves' hyperthyroidism and ophthalmopathy. TCR beta CDR3 regions were amplified from RNA transcripts. A first-round RT-PCR of the TCR CDR3 used the HTBI primer set. One entry per CDR3 protein results from TCRdb running MiXCR on the multiplex PCR reads. The table shows about 400,000 distinct CDR3 sequences, with approximately 25% occurring only once. The sample comprised blood. These receptors originate from a man aged 50 to 60 with Graves' hyperthyroidism.

The table lists this clonotype with many counts. The chain joins TRBV24-1 to TRBJ2-7; D tentatively reads TRBD1 or TRBD2 (5 bases each). In germline, CDR1 is KGHDR, CDR2 SFDVKD. Trimming shortened V by 3 bases and J by 3 bases, and 17 bases separated the two germline ends. The CDR3 is 16 residues long. CDR3 coding DNA: TGTGCCACCAGTGATCGGACCCCGGGACCCAACTACGAGCAGTACTTC. Translating gives CATSDRTPGPNYEQYF.

The chain links TRBV20-1 to TRBJ2-7; the match to TRBD2 covers 7 bases. This CDR3 spans 14 amino acids. From germline, CDR1 is DFQATT and CDR2 SNEGSKA (reference sequence). The junction had 4 bases not matched to a gene; V was cut back by 0 bases and J by 2 bases. The CDR3 loop is CSARDASGAYEQYF. CDR3 coding DNA: TGCAGTGCTAGAGATGCTAGCGGAGCCTACGAGCAGTACTTC.

This clonotype showed up many times. CDR3 residues: CSAQMSGQGTDTQYF. The CDR3 DNA reads as TGCAGTGCGCAAATGTCGGGACAGGGGACAGATACGCAGTATTTT. The V gene is TRBV20-1, the J gene TRBJ2-3; TRBD1 aligns across 10 bases. Germline-derived CDR1 and CDR2 are DFQATT and SNEGSKA (reference sequence). This CDR3 region has 15 residues. With V trimmed by 6 bases and J by 3 bases, 9 bases remained unmatched.

The CDR3 loop reads CASSLWASSYNEQFF. CDR3 nucleotide sequence: TGTGCCAGCAGTTTGTGGGCGAGCTCCTACAATGAGCAGTTCTTC. The V gene is TRBV27, the J gene TRBJ2-1, with unresolved D. The CDR3 length is 15 residues. Trimming pared 3 bases from V and 0 bases from J, leaving 9 bases between. From germline, CDR1 is MNHEY and CDR2 SMNVEV (reference sequence).

The table lists this clonotype with a few counts. The chain carries TRBV12-3 or TRBV12-4 and TRBJ2-3; no reliable D call. V was clipped by 6 bases and J by 0 bases, with 10 bases between them. This CDR3 has 14 amino acids. The CDR3 sequence is CASSPLGSTDTQYF. CDR3 DNA sequence: TGTGCCAGCAGCCCCCTGGGTAGCACAGATACGCAGTATTTT.

This clonotype was seen a handful of times. The chain joins TRBV5-8 to TRBJ2-3, with D uncertain. The V end lost 2 bases, the J end lost 6 bases, and 10 bases lay between the germline ends. The germline V gene encodes CDR1 SGHTS and CDR2 YDEGEE. The CDR3 runs to 13 residues. The CDR3 DNA follows: TGTGCCAGCAGCTTAGGGCCCTGGGATACGCAGTATTTT. Amino acids: CASSLGPWDTQYF.

V gene TRBV27 combines with J gene TRBJ2-7, with 7 bases identical to TRBD1. Germline CDR1 MNHEY, CDR2 SMNVEV (reference sequence). The CDR3 is 16 residues long. V trimming: 6 bases; J trimming: 4 bases; junction bases outside the gene matches: 15. CDR3 DNA: TGTGCCAGCAGACGCAGGGGGTCCGCGGATATATACGAGCAGTACTTC. Translated: CASRRRGSADIYEQYF.

The sample holds a few counts of this clonotype. The chain is built from TRBV11-2 and TRBJ2-2; 12 nucleotides match TRBD2. The CDR3 covers 16 residues. Germline CDR1 and CDR2: SGHAT and FQNNGV. The J segment lost 5 bases and the V segment lost 5 bases, leaving 6 bases of the junction unmatched. The chain's CDR3 is CASSRGLAGRTGELFF. CDR3 nucleotides: TGTGCCAGCAGCAGGGGACTAGCGGGTAGAACCGGGGAGCTGTTTTTT.

This chain uses TRBV13 with TRBJ1-1; D remains ambiguous. Looked up from germline, CDR1 is PRHDT and CDR2 is FYEKMQ (reference sequence). This CDR3 is built from 13 residues. The V and J ends lost 5 bases and 0 bases respectively, with 7 bases between them. The CDR3 reads CASSTTLNTEAFF. DNA of the CDR3: TGTGCCAGCAGCACAACACTGAACACTGAAGCTTTCTTT.

The chain uses TRBV27 and TRBJ1-2, with 9 bases fitting TRBD1. With 5 bases clipped from V and 3 bases from J, the junction kept 10 bases outside the gene matches. The CDR3 is made up of 16 amino acids. Germline V CDR1 and CDR2: MNHEY, SMNVEV (reference sequence). The CDR3: CASSDPRDRGDYGYTF. The DNA for the CDR3 is TGTGCCAGCAGTGATCCTCGCGACAGGGGGGACTATGGCTACACCTTC.

This clonotype was counted a few times. The chain joins TRBV27 to TRBJ2-3; D not resolved. Germline CDR1 MNHEY, CDR2 SMNVEV (reference sequence). The length of the CDR3 is 15 residues. V was pared by 0 bases and J by 1 base, with 8 bases between. CDR3 loop: CASSLSRYGTDTQYF. CDR3 sequence (DNA): TGTGCCAGCAGTTTATCTCGATACGGCACAGATACGCAGTATTTT.

The chain couples TRBV11-2 to TRBJ2-7, with TRBD2 matching over 10 bases. V shed 4 bases and J 6 bases; nucleotides not matched to a gene: 12. From germline, CDR1 is SGHAT and CDR2 FQNNGV. The CDR3 loop spans 16 amino acids. The CDR3 region is CASSSPRSGRAFEQYF. The CDR3 nucleotides are TGTGCCAGCAGCTCCCCGAGGAGCGGGAGGGCTTTCGAGCAGTACTTC.